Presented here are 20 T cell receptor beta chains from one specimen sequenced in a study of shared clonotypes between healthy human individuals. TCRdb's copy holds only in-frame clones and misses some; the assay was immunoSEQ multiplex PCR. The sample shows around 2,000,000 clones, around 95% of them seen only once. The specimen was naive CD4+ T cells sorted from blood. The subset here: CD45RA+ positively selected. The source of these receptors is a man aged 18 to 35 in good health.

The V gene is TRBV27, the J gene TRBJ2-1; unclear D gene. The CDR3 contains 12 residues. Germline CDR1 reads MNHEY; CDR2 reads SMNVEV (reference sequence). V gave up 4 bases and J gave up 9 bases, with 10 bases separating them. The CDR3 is CASSSGRGEQFF. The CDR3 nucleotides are TGTGCCAGCAGTTCAGGTCGCGGTGAGCAGTTCTTC.

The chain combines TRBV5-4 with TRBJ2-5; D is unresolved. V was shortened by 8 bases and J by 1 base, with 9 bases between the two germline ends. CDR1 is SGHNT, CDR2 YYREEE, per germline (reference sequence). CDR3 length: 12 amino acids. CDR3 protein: CASMDIQETQYF. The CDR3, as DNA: TGTGCCAGTATGGATATCCAAGAGACCCAGTACTTC.

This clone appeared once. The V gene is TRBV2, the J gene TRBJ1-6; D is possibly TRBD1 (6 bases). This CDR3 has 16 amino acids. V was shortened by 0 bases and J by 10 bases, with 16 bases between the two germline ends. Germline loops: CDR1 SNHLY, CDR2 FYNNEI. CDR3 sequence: CASSEALQGSGSPLHF. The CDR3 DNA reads TGTGCCAGCAGTGAAGCGCTTCAGGGGAGTGGCTCACCCCTCCACTTT. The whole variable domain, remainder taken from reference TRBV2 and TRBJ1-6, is EPEVTQTPSHQVTQMGQEVILRCVPISNHLYFYWYRQILGQKVEFLVSFYNNEISEKSEIFDDQFSVERPDGSNFTLKIRSTKLEDSAMYFCASSEALQGSGSPLHFGNGTRLTVT.

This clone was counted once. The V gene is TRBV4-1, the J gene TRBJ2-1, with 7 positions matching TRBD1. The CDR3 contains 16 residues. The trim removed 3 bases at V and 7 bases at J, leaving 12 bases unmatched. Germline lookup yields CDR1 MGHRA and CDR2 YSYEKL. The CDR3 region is CASSHTEAGGRNEQFF. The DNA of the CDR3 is TGCGCCAGCAGCCATACGGAGGCAGGGGGAAGGAATGAGCAGTTCTTC.

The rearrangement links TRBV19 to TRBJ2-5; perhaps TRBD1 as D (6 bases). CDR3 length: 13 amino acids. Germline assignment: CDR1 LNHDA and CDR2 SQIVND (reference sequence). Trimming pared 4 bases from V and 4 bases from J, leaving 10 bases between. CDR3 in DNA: TGTGCCAGTAGTACCGGGACAAGAGAGACCCAGTACTTC. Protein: CASSTGTRETQYF.

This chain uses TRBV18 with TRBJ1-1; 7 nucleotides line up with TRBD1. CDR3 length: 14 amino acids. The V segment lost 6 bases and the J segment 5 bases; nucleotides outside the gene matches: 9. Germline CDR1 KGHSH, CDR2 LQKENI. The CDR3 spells CASSLEGAGTEAFF. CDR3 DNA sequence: TGTGCCAGCTCCCTCGAGGGGGCAGGGACTGAAGCTTTCTTT. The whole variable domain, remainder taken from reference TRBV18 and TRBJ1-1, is NAGVMQNPRHLVRRRGQEARLRCSPMKGHSHVYWYRQLPEEGLKFMVYLQKENIIDESGMPKERFSAEFPKEGPSILRIQQVVRGDSAAYFCASSLEGAGTEAFFGQGTRLTVV.

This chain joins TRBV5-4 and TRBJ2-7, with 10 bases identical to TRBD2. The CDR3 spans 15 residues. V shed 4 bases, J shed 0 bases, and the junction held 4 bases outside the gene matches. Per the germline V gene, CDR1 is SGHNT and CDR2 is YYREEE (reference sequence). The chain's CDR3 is CASSILAGPSYEQYF. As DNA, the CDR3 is TGTGCCAGCAGCATACTAGCGGGGCCCTCCTACGAGCAGTACTTC.

As DNA, the CDR3 is TGTGCCAGCAGCTTAGGGAGGATCCAGAACACCGGGGAGCTGTTTTTT. The encoded protein is CASSLGRIQNTGELFF. The J gene is TRBJ2-2, the V gene TRBV7-2; a possible D gene is TRBD2 (5 bases). CDR3 size: 16 residues. V lost 1 base and J lost 1, with 10 bases in between. CDR1 and CDR2 (germline): SGHTA, FQGNSA.

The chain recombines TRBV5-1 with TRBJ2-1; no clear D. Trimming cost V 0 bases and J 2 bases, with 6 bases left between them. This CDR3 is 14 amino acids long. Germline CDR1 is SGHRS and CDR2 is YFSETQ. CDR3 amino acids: CASSLGLTYNEQFF. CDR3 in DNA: TGCGCCAGCAGCTTGGGCCTGACCTACAATGAGCAGTTCTTC.

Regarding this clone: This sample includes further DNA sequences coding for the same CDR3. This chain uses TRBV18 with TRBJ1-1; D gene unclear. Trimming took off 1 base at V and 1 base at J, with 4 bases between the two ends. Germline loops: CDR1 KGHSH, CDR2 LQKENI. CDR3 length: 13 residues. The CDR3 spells CASSPRGNTEAFF. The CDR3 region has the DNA TGTGCCAGCTCACCACGCGGGAACACTGAAGCTTTCTTT. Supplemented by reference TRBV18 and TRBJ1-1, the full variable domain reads NAGVMQNPRHLVRRRGQEARLRCSPMKGHSHVYWYRQLPEEGLKFMVYLQKENIIDESGMPKERFSAEFPKEGPSILRIQQVVRGDSAAYFCASSPRGNTEAFFGQGTRLTVV.

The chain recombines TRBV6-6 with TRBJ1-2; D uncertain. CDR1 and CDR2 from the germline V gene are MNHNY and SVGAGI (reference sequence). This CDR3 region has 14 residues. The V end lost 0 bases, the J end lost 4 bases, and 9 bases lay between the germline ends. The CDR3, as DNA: TGTGCCAGCAGTTACTCGGCAGACGTCTATGGCTACACCTTC. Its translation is CASSYSADVYGYTF.

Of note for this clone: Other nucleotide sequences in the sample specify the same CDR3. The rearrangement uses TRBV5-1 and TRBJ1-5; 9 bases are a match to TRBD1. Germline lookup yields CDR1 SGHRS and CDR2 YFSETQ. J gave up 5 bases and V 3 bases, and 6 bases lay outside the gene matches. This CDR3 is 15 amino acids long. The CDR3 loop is CASSSGQGGDQPQHF. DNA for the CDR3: TGCGCCAGCAGCTCGGGACAGGGTGGAGATCAGCCCCAGCATTTT.

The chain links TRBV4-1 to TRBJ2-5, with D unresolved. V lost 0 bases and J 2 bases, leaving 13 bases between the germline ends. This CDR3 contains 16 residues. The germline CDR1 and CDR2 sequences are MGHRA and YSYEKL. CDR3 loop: CASSQDKWRTQETQYF. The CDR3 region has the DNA TGCGCCAGCAGCCAAGATAAGTGGCGGACGCAAGAGACCCAGTACTTC.

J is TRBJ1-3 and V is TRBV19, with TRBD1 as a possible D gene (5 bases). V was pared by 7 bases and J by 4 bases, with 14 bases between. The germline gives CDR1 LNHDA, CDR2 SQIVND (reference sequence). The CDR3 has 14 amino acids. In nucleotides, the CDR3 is TGTGCCAGTACCCCCGGGACGAAAGGAAACACCATATATTTT. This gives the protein CASTPGTKGNTIYF.

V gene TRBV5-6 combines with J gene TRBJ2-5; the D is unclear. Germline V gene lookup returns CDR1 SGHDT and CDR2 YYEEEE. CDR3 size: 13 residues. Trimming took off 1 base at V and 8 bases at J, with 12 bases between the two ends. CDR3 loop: CASSLSVDGTQYF. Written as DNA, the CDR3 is TGTGCCAGCAGCTTGTCCGTAGATGGTACCCAGTACTTC.

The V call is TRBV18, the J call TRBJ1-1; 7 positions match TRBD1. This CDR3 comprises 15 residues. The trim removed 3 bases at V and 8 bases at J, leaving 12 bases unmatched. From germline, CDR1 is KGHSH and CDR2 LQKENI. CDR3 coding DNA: TGTGCCAGCTCACCCATCCCGACAGGGACCATCGAAGCTTTCTTT. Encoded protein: CASSPIPTGTIEAFF. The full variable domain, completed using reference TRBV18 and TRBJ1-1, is NAGVMQNPRHLVRRRGQEARLRCSPMKGHSHVYWYRQLPEEGLKFMVYLQKENIIDESGMPKERFSAEFPKEGPSILRIQQVVRGDSAAYFCASSPIPTGTIEAFFGQGTRLTVV.

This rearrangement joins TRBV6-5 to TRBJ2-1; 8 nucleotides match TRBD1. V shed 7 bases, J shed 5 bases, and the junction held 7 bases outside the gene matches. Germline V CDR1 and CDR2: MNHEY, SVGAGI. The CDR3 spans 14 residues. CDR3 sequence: CASTIGTGNNEQFF. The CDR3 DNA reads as TGTGCCAGCACTATCGGGACAGGAAACAATGAGCAGTTCTTC.

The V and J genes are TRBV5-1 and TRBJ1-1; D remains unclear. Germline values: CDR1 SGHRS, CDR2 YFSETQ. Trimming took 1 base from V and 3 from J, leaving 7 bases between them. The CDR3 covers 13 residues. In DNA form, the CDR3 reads TGCGCCAGCAGCTTGATGGGTGACACTGAAGCTTTCTTT. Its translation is CASSLMGDTEAFF.

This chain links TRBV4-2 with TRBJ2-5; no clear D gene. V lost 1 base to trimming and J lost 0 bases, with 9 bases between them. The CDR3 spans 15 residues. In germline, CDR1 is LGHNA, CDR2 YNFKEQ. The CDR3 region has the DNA TGTGCCAGCAGCCAAGTGAGGCAGTACCAAGAGACCCAGTACTTC. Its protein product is CASSQVRQYQETQYF.

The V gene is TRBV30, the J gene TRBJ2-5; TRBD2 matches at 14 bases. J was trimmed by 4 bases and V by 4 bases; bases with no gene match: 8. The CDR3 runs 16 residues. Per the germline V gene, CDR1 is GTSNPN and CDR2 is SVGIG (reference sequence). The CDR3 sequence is CAWNMGLAGVGETQYF. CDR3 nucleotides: TGTGCCTGGAACATGGGACTAGCGGGAGTTGGAGAGACCCAGTACTTC.